This T cell receptor beta chain was recovered during a study of blood T cell repertoires in COVID-19. Study in general: Samples taken during acute and convalescent COVID-19 were collected in the United States, Italy and Spain. T cells, B-cell-depleted T cells, or PBMCs provided the cDNA or gDNA that served as material.

Per the authors' pipeline: Using reference gene primer amplification, nucleated cell counts were estimated. Only in-frame clones appear in the TCRdb table, and some are missing; sequencing was by immunoSEQ multiplex PCR. V and J calls and clone size are copied from that table; D and trimming were computed from the DNA. The table has over 30,000 clones, 75% to 90% seen once; the top ten hold about 25%. This clone has more than one count but fewer than ten. The CDR3 is made up of 14 amino acids. Germline V lookup: CDR1 SQVTM, CDR2 ANQGSEA. V was cut by 4 bases and J by 7 bases, with 19 bases left in between.

This clonotype was sampled from a woman older than 75 with active or convalescent COVID-19. The sequencing sample was made of peripheral blood. J is TRBJ1-1 and V is TRBV29-1; D possibly corresponds to TRBD1 (6 bases). The CDR3 coding sequence is TGCAGCGTTGTTTCAGGTGGCAGGGGCATTGAAGCTTTCTTT. It is translated as CSVVSGGRGIEAFF.